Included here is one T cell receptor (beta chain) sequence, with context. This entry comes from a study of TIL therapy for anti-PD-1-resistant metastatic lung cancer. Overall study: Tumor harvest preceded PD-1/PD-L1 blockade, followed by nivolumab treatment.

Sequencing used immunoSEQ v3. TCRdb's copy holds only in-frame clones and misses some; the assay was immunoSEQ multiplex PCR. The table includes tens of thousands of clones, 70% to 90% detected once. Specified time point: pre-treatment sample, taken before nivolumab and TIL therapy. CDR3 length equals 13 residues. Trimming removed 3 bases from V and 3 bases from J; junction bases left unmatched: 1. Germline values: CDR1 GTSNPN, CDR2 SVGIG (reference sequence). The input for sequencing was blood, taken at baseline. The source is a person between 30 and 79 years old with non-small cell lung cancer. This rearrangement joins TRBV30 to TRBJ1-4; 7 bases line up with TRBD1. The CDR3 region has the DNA TGTGCCTGGAGGACAGGGTCTAATGAAAAACTGTTTTTT. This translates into CAWRTGSNEKLFF. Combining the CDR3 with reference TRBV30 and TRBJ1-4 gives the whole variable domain SQTIHQWPATLVQPVGSPLSLECTVEGTSNPNLYWYRQAAGRGLQLLFYSVGIGQISSEVPQNLSASRPQDRQFILSSKKLLLSDSGFYLCAWRTGSNEKLFFGSGTQLSVL.